This T cell receptor (beta chain) was captured in a study of blood T cell repertoires in COVID-19. Study background: Italy, Spain and the United States were the sources of the convalescent and acute COVID-19 samples. T cells, B-cell-depleted T cells, or PBMCs supplied cDNA or gDNA.

Regarding this clone: In the same sample, other DNA sequences code for this CDR3.

Authors' data handling: Cell counts per sample came from amplifying reference gene primers. Here immunoSEQ multiplex PCR was the method, and the copy in TCRdb shows in-frame clones only, minus some. Clone size and the V and J calls come from that table; the DNA yielded D and trimming. This table holds roughly 260,000 clones, about 85% found once. The receptor comes from a woman aged 50 to 60 who had recovered from COVID-19. Sequencing was performed on peripheral blood.

CDR3 sequence reads: CASSLGGLGNQPQHF. The CDR3 DNA sequence: TGTGCCAGCAGCTTGGGGGGGCTCGGCAATCAGCCCCAGCATTTT. The chain recombines TRBV7-9 with TRBJ1-5, with D possibly matching TRBD1 (6 bases). Germline CDR1 and CDR2: SEHNR and FQNEAQ (reference sequence). The CDR3 has 15 amino acids. The V gene lost 3 bases and the J gene lost 2 bases, with 11 bases spanning the gap.